This paragraph covers one TCR beta chain sequence. Its specificity is not known. This sample is part of a study of graft-versus-host responses after intestinal transplantation. Findings and limits, study-wide: Researchers found GvH clones in recipient marrow, and some showed up first in ileum or blood.

Sequenced by immunoSEQ multiplex PCR; TCRdb stores in-frame clones only, minus some. The data show around 120,000 clones, 95% seen once. The V gene's germline CDR1 is MNHNS and CDR2 SASEGT. V lost 1 base to trimming and J lost 10 bases, with 4 bases between them. The CDR3 has 10 residues. The material was unstimulated CD8+ T cells sorted from spleen or lymph node cells, obtained before intestinal transplant. The V call is TRBV6-1, the J call TRBJ1-1; no definite D call. The TCR originated in a human donor who received an intestinal transplant. For the CDR3, the DNA is TGTGCCAGCAGTGAAGAGGGAGCTTTCTTT. Its protein product is CASSEEGAFF.